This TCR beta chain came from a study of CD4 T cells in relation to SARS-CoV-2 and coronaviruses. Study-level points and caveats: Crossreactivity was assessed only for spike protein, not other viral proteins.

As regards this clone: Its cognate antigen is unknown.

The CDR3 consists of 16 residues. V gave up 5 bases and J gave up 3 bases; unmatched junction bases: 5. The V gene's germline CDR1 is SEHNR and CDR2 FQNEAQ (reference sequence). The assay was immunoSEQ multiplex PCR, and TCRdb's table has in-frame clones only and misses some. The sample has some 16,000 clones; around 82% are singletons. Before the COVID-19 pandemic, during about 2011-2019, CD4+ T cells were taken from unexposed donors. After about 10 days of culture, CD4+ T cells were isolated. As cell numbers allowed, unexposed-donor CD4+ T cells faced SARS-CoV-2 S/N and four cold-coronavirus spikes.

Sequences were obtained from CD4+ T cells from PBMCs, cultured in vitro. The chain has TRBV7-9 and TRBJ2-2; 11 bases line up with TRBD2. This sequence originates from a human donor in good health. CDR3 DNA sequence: TGTGCCAGCAGCCCTCCGGGACTAGCGGACACCGGGGAGCTGTTTTTT. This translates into CASSPPGLADTGELFF.